The present T cell receptor (beta chain) was sequenced within a study of cytomegalovirus exposure and HLA in healthy donors. The sample holds a few counts of this clone. The CDR3 extends over 12 amino acids. In germline, CDR1 is SGHVS, CDR2 FNYEAQ. Trimming took 6 bases from V and 7 from J, leaving 9 bases between them. 60 Vbeta and 13 Jbeta primers were used in PCR. Data came from immunoSEQ multiplex PCR; TCRdb stores just in-frame clones and leaves some out. Of about 110,000 clones in the sample, about 76% were seen once. Material: PBMCs. The V gene is TRBV7-6, the J gene TRBJ2-2, with D tentatively TRBD1 (6 bases). The sequence was collected from a man in his forties in good health and CMV-seronegative. The CDR3 spells CASSTGSGELFF. The CDR3 region has the DNA TGTGCCAGCAGTACAGGGAGCGGGGAGCTGTTTTTT.